A single sample gave rise to the 30 T cell receptor beta chains below, sequenced in a study of cytotoxic CD8 clonotypes in ibrutinib-treated CLL. The data were produced by immunoSEQ multiplex PCR, yet TCRdb's version contains in-frame clones alone and is incomplete. The data contain some 200,000 clones, more than 70% of them seen just once; the ten biggest clones take up about an eighth. The sequenced sample was PBMCs, obtained after 12 months of ibrutinib treatment. Every receptor here comes from a human donor with chronic lymphocytic leukemia.

This clone was detected only once. Germline is not matched at one junction end, which may reflect a read error. The V and J genes are TRBV5-4 and TRBJ2-3, with TRBD2 matching 7 bases. The CDR3 loop spans 15 amino acids. Germline V gene lookup returns CDR1 SGHNT and CDR2 YYREEE (reference sequence). For the CDR3, the DNA is TGTGCCAGCAGTTTGGGGGGGGACGGGACAGATACGCAGTATTTT. It codes for CASSLGGDGTDTQYF. Variable domain in full (rest from reference TRBV5-4 and TRBJ2-3): ETGVTQSPTHLIKTRGQQVTLRCSSQSGHNTVSWYQQALGQGPQFIFQYYREEENGRGNFPPRFSGLQFPNYSSELNVNALELDDSALYLCASSLGGDGTDTQYFGPGTRLTVL.

V is TRBV10-1 and J is TRBJ2-5; TRBD1 aligns across 8 bases. The CDR3 runs to 15 residues. V was clipped by 6 bases and J by 3 bases; unmatched bases: 9. Germline V gives CDR1 WNHNN, CDR2 SYGVQD (reference sequence). The CDR3 protein is CASSHGQGFEETQYF. The CDR3 coding sequence is TGCGCCAGCAGCCACGGACAGGGCTTTGAAGAGACCCAGTACTTC.

This chain links TRBV5-6 with TRBJ2-7; D is possibly TRBD1 (5 bases). Trimming took 1 base from V and 8 from J, leaving 13 bases between them. This CDR3 has 13 residues. CDR1 is SGHDT, CDR2 YYEEEE, per germline. CDR3 loop: CASSLWIGAKQYF. The CDR3 DNA reads as TGTGCCAGCAGCTTGTGGATAGGGGCCAAGCAGTACTTC.

V usage is TRBV5-1 and J usage is TRBJ2-1, with D possibly being TRBD1 (5 bases). V lost 1 base and J 7 bases, leaving 12 bases between the germline ends. Germline assignment: CDR1 SGHRS and CDR2 YFSETQ. The CDR3 sequence is 14 residues long. CDR3 region: CASSLYQGINEQFF. DNA for the CDR3: TGCGCCAGCAGCTTGTACCAGGGTATTAATGAGCAGTTCTTC.

J is TRBJ2-1 and V is TRBV30; TRBD2 agrees at 7 bases. After removal of 0 bases from V and 8 bases from J, the junction contained 4 bases not matched to a gene. The CDR3 consists of 13 residues. The germline V gene encodes CDR1 GTSNPN and CDR2 SVGIG (reference sequence). Here the CDR3 DNA reads TGTGCCTGGAGTGTACTGGGGGGGGATGAGCAGTTCTTC. Protein sequence: CAWSVLGGDEQFF.

V is TRBV6-1 and J is TRBJ2-1; D is unclear. With 0 bases removed from V and 9 bases from J, the gap between germline ends came to 12 bases. Germline loops: CDR1 MNHNS, CDR2 SASEGT. The CDR3 contains 14 residues. For the CDR3, the DNA is TGTGCCAGCAGTGAAGCGCCTACTCGCGGTGAGCAGTTCTTC. Protein product: CASSEAPTRGEQFF.

The genes are TRBV12-5 and TRBJ2-7, with TRBD2 as a possible D gene (5 bases). The V end was cut by 4 bases, the J end by 3 bases, with 13 bases between. The CDR3 is 14 amino acids. Germline V CDR1 and CDR2: LGHNT, FRNRAP. The CDR3 loop reads CASGSAREGYEQYF. In nucleotides, the CDR3 is TGTGCTAGTGGTTCCGCCCGAGAGGGCTACGAGCAGTACTTC.

J is TRBJ1-1 and V is TRBV30; 7 bases line up with TRBD1. Germline V gene lookup returns CDR1 GTSNPN and CDR2 SVGIG (reference sequence). This CDR3 comprises 15 residues. After removal of 5 bases from V and 1 base from J, the junction contained 10 bases not matched to a gene. In nucleotides, the CDR3 is TGTGCCTGGTCCCGACTGGGACAGTCGAACACTGAAGCTTTCTTT. Translation: CAWSRLGQSNTEAFF.

The chain joins TRBV29-1 to TRBJ1-5, with TRBD1 as a possible D gene (5 bases). Trimming left V 6 bases short and J 0 bases short, with 6 bases between. CDR3 length: 12 residues. Germline CDR1 is SQVTM and CDR2 is ANQGSEA. CDR3 sequence reads: CSVGDSNQPQHF. CDR3 nucleotides: TGCAGCGTGGGGGATAGCAATCAGCCCCAGCATTTT.

The chain links TRBV2 to TRBJ2-3; D remains unclear. This CDR3 is built from 13 residues. From germline, CDR1 is SNHLY and CDR2 FYNNEI. V was pared by 2 bases and J by 4 bases, with 7 bases between. CDR3 residues: CASSEFGPDTQYF. CDR3 bases: TGTGCCAGCAGTGAATTCGGACCAGATACGCAGTATTTT. Filled out from reference TRBV2 and TRBJ2-3, the complete variable domain reads EPEVTQTPSHQVTQMGQEVILRCVPISNHLYFYWYRQILGQKVEFLVSFYNNEISEKSEIFDDQFSVERPDGSNFTLKIRSTKLEDSAMYFCASSEFGPDTQYFGPGTRLTVL.

The V gene is TRBV13, the J gene TRBJ2-1; 8 positions agree with TRBD2. V shed 2 bases and J 6 bases; nucleotides not matched to a gene: 6. Germline loops: CDR1 PRHDT, CDR2 FYEKMQ (reference sequence). The CDR3 loop spans 15 amino acids. CDR3 DNA sequence: TGTGCCAGCAGCTTATTTAGCGGGGTAAGCAATGAGCAGTTCTTC. This codes for CASSLFSGVSNEQFF.

The rearrangement links TRBV14 to TRBJ2-7, with 8 bases identical to TRBD1. The CDR3 has 13 amino acids. The V gene's germline CDR1 is SGHDN and CDR2 FVKESK. J lost 6 bases, V lost 3 bases, and 4 bases had no gene match. CDR3 nucleotide sequence: TGTGCCAGCAGCCAGGACAGGGTAGGCGAGCAGTACTTC. Protein sequence: CASSQDRVGEQYF.

The chain has TRBV2 and TRBJ2-7, with 9 bases identical to TRBD2. This CDR3 contains 15 residues. V lost 5 bases and J lost 0; bases outside the gene matches: 5. From germline, CDR1 is SNHLY and CDR2 FYNNEI. CDR3 residues: CASSHHSGSSYEQYF. CDR3 DNA: TGTGCCAGCAGTCATCATAGCGGGAGCTCCTACGAGCAGTACTTC.

This clone was counted a single time. This rearrangement joins TRBV27 to TRBJ2-5; D is unresolved. From germline, CDR1 is MNHEY and CDR2 SMNVEV (reference sequence). There are 14 residues in the CDR3. V lost 5 bases, J lost 5 bases, and 15 bases lay in between. This CDR3 is CASSRAAPVETQYF. Here the CDR3 DNA reads TGTGCCAGCAGTCGAGCAGCCCCGGTGGAGACCCAGTACTTC.

This rearrangement joins TRBV23-1 to TRBJ1-3; TRBD1 matches 7 bases. TRBV23-1 qualifies as an ORF whose function is uncertain. The V segment lost 7 bases and the J segment 4 bases; nucleotides outside the gene matches: 19. This CDR3 spans 18 amino acids. CDR3 coding DNA: TGCGCCAGCACCCCCGGGAGAGCCGCAAGGGGGCCCGGAAACACCATATATTTT. Protein product: CASTPGRAARGPGNTIYF.

V usage is TRBV25-1 and J usage is TRBJ2-1; 7 bases are a match to TRBD2. The CDR3 is made up of 15 amino acids. J lost 7 bases, V lost 3 bases, and 9 bases had no gene match. CDR1 MGHDK and CDR2 SYGVNS come from the germline V gene. This CDR3 is CASSEAGSGANEQFF. For the CDR3, the DNA is TGTGCCAGCAGTGAGGCTGGAAGCGGGGCGAATGAGCAGTTCTTC.

Written as DNA, the CDR3 is TGCAGCGTTGGAGTTAACTCTGGGGCCAACGTCCTGACTTTC. Its translation is CSVGVNSGANVLTF. The V call is TRBV29-1, the J call TRBJ2-6, with D uncertain. Per germline, CDR1 SQVTM and CDR2 ANQGSEA. V lost 4 bases and J lost 0, with 7 bases in between. This CDR3 region has 14 residues.

The rearrangement uses TRBV4-1 and TRBJ2-3, with 9 bases aligning to TRBD2. The V segment lost 1 base and the J segment 7 bases; nucleotides outside the gene matches: 9. CDR3 length equals 16 residues. Germline-derived CDR1 and CDR2 are MGHRA and YSYEKL. In nucleotides, the CDR3 is TGCGCCAGCAGCCAAGTCCTAGCGGGAACGTCGAATACGCAGTATTTT. Protein product: CASSQVLAGTSNTQYF.

The CDR3, as DNA: TGTGCCAGCAGCCCCCCCACCGGGGGGCGGGCCTACAATGAGCAGTTCTTC. Translated, it gives CASSPPTGGRAYNEQFF. This chain joins TRBV13 and TRBJ2-1; D may be TRBD2 (7 bases). Germline-derived CDR1 and CDR2 are PRHDT and FYEKMQ (reference sequence). The ends were cut back, 5 bases at V and 2 bases at J, with 19 bases in the middle. This CDR3 has 17 amino acids. The variable domain in full, with the rest retrieved from reference TRBV13 and TRBJ2-1, is AAGVIQSPRHLIKEKRETATLKCYPIPRHDTVYWYQQGPGQDPQFLISFYEKMQSDKGSIPDRFSAQQFSDYHSELNMSSLELGDSALYFCASSPPTGGRAYNEQFFGPGTRLTVL.

The genes are TRBV5-4 and TRBJ2-2, with 10 positions matching TRBD1. V was clipped by 2 bases and J by 5 bases; unmatched bases: 6. CDR1 SGHNT and CDR2 YYREEE come from the germline V gene (reference sequence). This CDR3 spans 16 amino acids. The CDR3 DNA follows: TGTGCCAGCAGCTTCCCCCGGGGACAGGGGACCGGGGAGCTGTTTTTT. Its protein is CASSFPRGQGTGELFF. Combining the CDR3 with reference TRBV5-4 and TRBJ2-2 gives the whole variable domain ETGVTQSPTHLIKTRGQQVTLRCSSQSGHNTVSWYQQALGQGPQFIFQYYREEENGRGNFPPRFSGLQFPNYSSELNVNALELDDSALYLCASSFPRGQGTGELFFGEGSRLTVL.

This chain uses TRBV5-6 with TRBJ2-7, with a tentative D call TRBD2 (6 bases). Per germline, CDR1 SGHDT and CDR2 YYEEEE. The CDR3 has 12 amino acids. Trimming pared 6 bases from V and 7 bases from J, leaving 14 bases between. The CDR3 DNA reads as TGTGCCAGCACCCTTGGGGGGTGGGAGCAGTACTTC. It translates to CASTLGGWEQYF.

A single count supports this clone. V usage is TRBV6-5 and J usage is TRBJ1-1; D remains unclear. V was cut by 3 bases and J by 3 bases, with 14 bases left in between. Germline V gene data show CDR1 as MNHEY and CDR2 as SVGAGI. The CDR3 contains 15 residues. The CDR3 loop reads CASSYGSRPYTEAFF. CDR3 sequence (DNA): TGTGCCAGCAGTTATGGCAGCAGGCCATACACTGAAGCTTTCTTT.

This sequence joins TRBV6-6 and TRBJ2-1; 8 nucleotides align to TRBD2. Germline CDR1 reads MNHNY; CDR2 reads SVGAGI (reference sequence). Trimming cost V 0 bases and J 9 bases; bases outside gene matches: 7. The CDR3 runs to 15 residues. As DNA, the CDR3 is TGTGCCAGCAGTTACTCGGTAGCGGGGATCGGTGAGCAGTTCTTC. Its protein is CASSYSVAGIGEQFF.

The chain joins TRBV2 to TRBJ2-1; TRBD2 is a possible D gene (5 bases). CDR1 and CDR2 (germline): SNHLY, FYNNEI. The ends were cut back, 6 bases at V and 10 bases at J, with 16 bases in the middle. This CDR3 is built from 13 residues. For the CDR3, the DNA is TGTGCCAGCAGCACCGACGCGGGTAGCGAGCAGTTCTTC. Residues: CASSTDAGSEQFF. Full variable domain (rest looked up from reference TRBV2 and TRBJ2-1): EPEVTQTPSHQVTQMGQEVILRCVPISNHLYFYWYRQILGQKVEFLVSFYNNEISEKSEIFDDQFSVERPDGSNFTLKIRSTKLEDSAMYFCASSTDAGSEQFFGPGTRLTVL.

This sequence joins TRBV9 and TRBJ2-5; 8 bases agree with TRBD2. CDR1 is SGDLS and CDR2 is YYNGEE in the germline V gene. The CDR3 length is 15 residues. After removal of 4 bases from V and 2 bases from J, the junction contained 7 bases not matched to a gene. The CDR3 DNA reads as TGTGCCAGCAGCCCCGGGGGGGGCCTACAAGAGACCCAGTACTTC. Its translation is CASSPGGGLQETQYF.

This sequence joins TRBV27 and TRBJ2-1; D is undetermined. The germline gives CDR1 MNHEY, CDR2 SMNVEV (reference sequence). Trimming took off 0 bases at V and 1 base at J, with 7 bases between the two ends. The CDR3 is made up of 15 amino acids. CDR3 coding DNA: TGTGCCAGCAGTTTATCTGGGATATCCTACAATGAGCAGTTCTTC. Its protein product is CASSLSGISYNEQFF.

The chain combines TRBV2 with TRBJ2-1; D possibly corresponds to TRBD1 (6 bases). CDR3 length: 14 amino acids. CDR1 SNHLY and CDR2 FYNNEI come from the germline V gene. Trimming removed 6 bases from V and 10 bases from J, with 19 bases in between. The CDR3 DNA follows: TGTGCCAGCAGGAAGGGGGAGCGCCCGCTAGAGCAGTTCTTC. Residues: CASRKGERPLEQFF.

V gene TRBV30 combines with J gene TRBJ2-3; perhaps TRBD2 as D (5 bases). This CDR3 has 13 amino acids. Trimming took off 1 base at V and 4 bases at J, with 9 bases between the two ends. Germline V lookup: CDR1 GTSNPN, CDR2 SVGIG (reference sequence). The CDR3 reads CAWSELVADTQYF. The CDR3 DNA reads as TGTGCCTGGAGTGAACTAGTGGCAGATACGCAGTATTTT.

The chain links TRBV9 to TRBJ1-5, with no clear D. In germline, CDR1 is SGDLS, CDR2 YYNGEE. This CDR3 has 14 residues. With 0 bases removed from V and 6 bases from J, the gap between germline ends came to 10 bases. CDR3 coding DNA: TGTGCCAGCAGCGTAGACGAGGGTTTTCAGCCCCAGCATTTT. It specifies CASSVDEGFQPQHF.

This chain links TRBV29-1 with TRBJ1-5, with 9 bases lining up with TRBD1. V lost 6 bases and J lost 1; bases outside the gene matches: 10. The length of the CDR3 is 16 residues. Germline V lookup: CDR1 SQVTM, CDR2 ANQGSEA. CDR3 nucleotides: TGCAGCGTCCCTACAGGGGGCGTCTGGAGCAATCAGCCCCAGCATTTT. Encoded protein: CSVPTGGVWSNQPQHF.